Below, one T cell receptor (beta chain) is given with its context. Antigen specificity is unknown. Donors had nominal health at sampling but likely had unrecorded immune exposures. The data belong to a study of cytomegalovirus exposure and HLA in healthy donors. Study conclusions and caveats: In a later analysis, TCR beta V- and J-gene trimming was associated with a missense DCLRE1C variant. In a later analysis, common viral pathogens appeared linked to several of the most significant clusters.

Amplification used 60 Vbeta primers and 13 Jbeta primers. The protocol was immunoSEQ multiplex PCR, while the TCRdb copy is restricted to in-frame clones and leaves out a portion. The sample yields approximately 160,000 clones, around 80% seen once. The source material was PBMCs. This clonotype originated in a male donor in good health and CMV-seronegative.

The CDR3 DNA is TGTGCCAGCAGCGCGGACATCTATGGAAACACCATATATTTT. Translating gives CASSADIYGNTIYF. V is TRBV7-9 and J is TRBJ1-3, with D perhaps TRBD1 (5 bases). Deletions cut 5 bases from V and 3 bases from J, with 11 bases between. The germline gives CDR1 SEHNR, CDR2 FQNEAQ (reference sequence). The CDR3 totals 14 residues.